The TCR beta chain described here comes from a study of beta chain features in type 1 diabetes. Study-wide points: A moderate, significant TCRB CDR3 shortening appeared in type 1 diabetes across four CD4+ subsets. Shorter templates might be favored by PCR, equally in patients and controls.

Expressed TCRB transcripts got sequenced, as all isolated RNA was reverse transcribed. Generated by immunoSEQ multiplex PCR, the TCRdb table keeps only in-frame clones and is missing some. This sample has 600,000 or so clones; more than 12% occur once, and the top ten carry around 0.04%. Sampling consisted of one heparinised blood draw per donor, averaging around 120 mL. CD4+ naive, central memory, regulatory and stem cell-like memory subsets were isolated by sorting on CD45RO/CCR7/CD25/CD127/CD95/CD27. Purity exceeded 95% in all sorted populations. Concerning this clone: Its antigen is not identified.

Sample: naive CD4+ T cells from blood. The TCR was taken from a man in his late teens or twenties with type 1 diabetes.

CDR3 nucleotides: TGTGCCAGCTCACCACTGCGGGGAAAGAACACTGAAGCTTTCTTT. It is translated as CASSPLRGKNTEAFF. The rearrangement joins TRBV18 to TRBJ1-1; D is unresolved. With 1 base removed from V and 1 base from J, the gap between germline ends came to 10 bases. The CDR3 spans 15 residues. In germline, CDR1 is KGHSH, CDR2 LQKENI.